Below, 14 T cell receptor beta chains from the same sample are listed, as sequenced in a study of molecular identifiers for immune sequencing clone quantification. TCRdb fed the PCR reads into MiXCR, producing one record per CDR3 protein. The table has around 460,000 distinct CDR3 sequences, about a fifth seen once. The specimen sequenced was naive CD8+ T cells from blood, with Jurkat cell RNA spiked in. Subset in this sample: FACS-sorted CD8+CD4-CCR7+CD45RA+ naive T cells. The receptors originated from a human donor in good health. Some libraries in this study had Jurkat cell RNA spiked in.

At least ten counts were recorded for this clonotype. This chain connects TRBV12-3 or TRBV12-4 to TRBJ2-5, with no clear D. The CDR3 has 13 residues. V was clipped by 6 bases and J by 1 base, with 9 bases between them. The DNA of the CDR3 is TGTGCCAGCAGGGGTCAGAGCCAAGAGACCCAGTACTTC. Amino acid sequence: CASRGQSQETQYF.

This clonotype has more than one count but fewer than ten. The rearrangement uses TRBV7-9 and TRBJ1-2; 9 nucleotides align to TRBD1. This CDR3 spans 14 amino acids. V lost 5 bases, J lost 5 bases, and 6 bases stayed unmatched. Germline-derived CDR1 and CDR2 are SEHNR and FQNEAQ (reference sequence). CDR3 sequence reads: CASSQSGTGYGYTF. The CDR3 DNA sequence: TGTGCCAGCAGCCAATCTGGGACAGGGTATGGCTACACCTTC.

The V call is TRBV27, the J call TRBJ2-7; TRBD2 might be the D (5 bases). Looked up from germline, CDR1 is MNHEY and CDR2 is SMNVEV (reference sequence). Trimming removed 8 bases from V and 5 bases from J, with 13 bases in between. The CDR3 spans 12 residues. The CDR3 loop is CASRDGYNEQYF. The CDR3 nucleotides are TGTGCCAGCCGGGATGGGTACAACGAGCAGTACTTC.

This clonotype showed up many times. V gene TRBV7-9 combines with J gene TRBJ1-1; D gene unclear. Germline CDR1 and CDR2: SEHNR and FQNEAQ (reference sequence). V was cut by 5 bases and J by 1 base, with 14 bases left in between. There are 15 residues in the CDR3. Here the CDR3 reads CASSPWASENTEAFF. Here the CDR3 DNA reads TGTGCCAGCAGCCCTTGGGCCTCAGAGAACACTGAAGCTTTCTTT.

This clonotype was observed at least ten times. The chain employs TRBV7-6 and TRBJ2-5; a possible D gene is TRBD1 (6 bases). The V end lost 7 bases, the J end lost 1 base, and 16 bases lay between the germline ends. Germline V gives CDR1 SGHVS, CDR2 FNYEAQ. The CDR3 covers 15 residues. CDR3 nucleotide sequence: TGTGCCAGCACGGGAATAGGGACACTCCAAGAGACCCAGTACTTC. It translates to CASTGIGTLQETQYF.

The CDR3 DNA is TGCGCCAGCAGCTTGGCCGGACTAGCGGGAGGAGCCCTCGGGATTTACGAGCAGTACTTC. This gives the protein CASSLAGLAGGALGIYEQYF. This sequence joins TRBV5-1 and TRBJ2-7; 14 nucleotides align to TRBD2. Trimming cost V 0 bases and J 4 bases; bases outside gene matches: 15. Looked up from germline, CDR1 is SGHRS and CDR2 is YFSETQ. The CDR3 runs 20 residues.

The genes are TRBV5-5 and TRBJ2-7; TRBD1 matches at 9 bases. CDR3 length: 17 amino acids. Unmatched junction bases numbered 13, after V lost 2 bases and J lost 4 bases. Germline V gene sequence: CDR1 SGHKS, CDR2 YYEKEE (reference sequence). The CDR3 loop is CASSFAGSTGGLYEQYF. For the CDR3, the DNA is TGTGCCAGCAGCTTCGCGGGCTCGACAGGGGGTCTGTACGAGCAGTACTTC.

In its sample, this clonotype was seen many times. The V call is TRBV29-1, the J call TRBJ2-3; possible D gene TRBD1, 5 bases. This CDR3 region has 13 residues. The germline V gene has CDR1 SQVTM and CDR2 ANQGSEA. Trimming removed 4 bases at V and 2 bases at J, with 10 bases between. CDR3 DNA: TGCAGCGTTGGGCACAGGAACACAGATACGCAGTATTTT. Translated, it gives CSVGHRNTDTQYF.

Comment on this clonotype: The junction differs from germline at one of its ends, possibly a read error. The V call is TRBV5-3, the J call TRBJ1-2, with D perhaps TRBD1 (5 bases). TRBV5-3 is reported as an ORF; its role is uncertain. The CDR3 runs to 14 residues. In DNA form, the CDR3 reads TGTGCCAGCAGCTTGGGGCAGGGTTTCGCTGGCTACACCTTC. It yields the protein CASSLGQGFAGYTF.

The J gene is TRBJ2-1, the V gene TRBV27, with 9 nucleotides matching TRBD2. J lost 7 bases, V lost 3 bases, and 7 bases had no gene match. The CDR3 is 15 amino acids. Germline V gene lookup returns CDR1 MNHEY and CDR2 SMNVEV (reference sequence). The CDR3: CASSFSGGPLNEQFF. In DNA, the CDR3 is TGTGCCAGCAGTTTCAGCGGGGGGCCCCTAAATGAGCAGTTCTTC.

This clonotype was seen more than once but under ten times. This chain connects TRBV13 to TRBJ1-1; 10 bases line up with TRBD1. Trimming at V came to 5 bases and at J to 2 bases, leaving 8 bases not matched to a gene. Germline V gives CDR1 PRHDT, CDR2 FYEKMQ (reference sequence). The CDR3 loop spans 16 amino acids. This CDR3 is CASSPRTGGINTEAFF. The CDR3 region has the DNA TGTGCCAGCAGCCCTAGGACAGGGGGGATCAACACTGAAGCTTTCTTT. Using reference TRBV13 and TRBJ1-1 for the parts outside the CDR3, the full variable domain is AAGVIQSPRHLIKEKRETATLKCYPIPRHDTVYWYQQGPGQDPQFLISFYEKMQSDKGSIPDRFSAQQFSDYHSELNMSSLELGDSALYFCASSPRTGGINTEAFFGQGTRLTVV.

This rearrangement joins TRBV20-1 to TRBJ2-1, with D perhaps TRBD1 (5 bases). CDR1 is DFQATT and CDR2 is SNEGSKA in the germline V gene (reference sequence). With 5 bases removed from V and 2 bases from J, the gap between germline ends came to 19 bases. The CDR3 consists of 16 residues. The CDR3 region is CSASGYGYNAYNEQFF. CDR3 DNA: TGCAGTGCTTCAGGGTACGGCTATAATGCCTACAATGAGCAGTTCTTC.

To note about this clonotype: Since no conserved phenylalanine or tryptophan closes the CDR3, a read error is the likely cause. The chain employs TRBV7-9 and TRBJ1-5, with D unresolved. Germline V gene data show CDR1 as SEHNR and CDR2 as FQNEAQ (reference sequence). Trimming cost V 3 bases and J 1 base, with 7 bases left between them. CDR3 length equals 14 residues. The chain's CDR3 is CASSFPGSNQPQHL. The DNA for the CDR3 is TGTGCCAGCAGCTTCCCCGGGAGCAATCAGCCCCAGCATCTT.

This clonotype was seen ten or more times. The CDR3 sequence: CSARDRGYAGANVLTF. The CDR3, as DNA: TGCAGTGCTCGGGACAGGGGTTATGCTGGGGCCAACGTCCTGACTTTC. V usage is TRBV20-1 and J usage is TRBJ2-6, with 10 bases that match TRBD1. CDR3 size: 16 residues. V gave up 5 bases and J gave up 2 bases; unmatched junction bases: 6. Germline CDR1 and CDR2: DFQATT and SNEGSKA (reference sequence).